Listed here is a single T cell receptor (beta chain). Its target is unknown. A multiplex PCR was run with 60 Vbeta primers and 13 Jbeta primers. Repertoires were generated with immunoSEQ multiplex PCR, while TCRdb's copy carries only in-frame clones and drops some. The table shows around 120,000 clones, with roughly four fifths occurring only once. These data originate in a study of cytomegalovirus exposure and HLA in healthy donors. This CDR3 region has 15 residues. CDR1 and CDR2 (germline): LGHNA, YSLEER. The ends were cut back, 0 bases at V and 5 bases at J, with 13 bases in the middle. General study findings and limits: Data from an earlier analysis indicated that most TCR beta V segments were productive either about 87% or about 30% of the time. Later on, an analysis tied 18,000 or so TCR beta sequences to HLA alleles at 0.05 false discovery rate. A reported reduction in N-insertions relative to the approximately 690-donor mean was seen in an Asian-associated ancestry cluster in a later analysis.

The chain links TRBV4-3 to TRBJ1-1; D might be TRBD1 (5 bases). What was sequenced was PBMCs. The source of this sequence is a woman aged 50 to 60 in good health and CMV-seronegative. Here the CDR3 reads CASSQDGARLTEAFF. In nucleotides, the CDR3 is TGCGCCAGCAGCCAAGATGGGGCGAGGTTGACTGAAGCTTTCTTT.